What follows are 9 T cell receptor beta chains derived from one specimen sequenced in a study of T cells in Graves' hyperthyroidism and ophthalmopathy (dated 2019 in TCRdb). Library construction relied on multiplex PCR. This sample was sequenced with an Illumina HiSeq 2000. TCR beta CDR3 regions were amplified from RNA transcripts. For the first round of RT-PCR on the TCR CDR3, the HTBI primer set was used together with the Qiagen OneStep RT-PCR kit. The public reads were run again by TCRdb, first through fastp at Q25 and then through MiXCR, and only productive beta chains were kept. Entries that share a CDR3 protein sequence are merged under the most common genes and DNA. This sample is represented by approximately 350,000 distinct CDR3 sequences; 12% to 15% of them were singletons. Clones ranked in the top ten supply approximately 19% of the sample. Sequenced sample: blood. The receptors were sampled from a woman in her sixties or seventies with Graves' ophthalmopathy.

This clonotype came up a few times. This chain joins TRBV7-2 and TRBJ2-1; TRBD2 matches 7 bases. The V gene's germline CDR1 is SGHTA and CDR2 FQGNSA. This CDR3 is 15 amino acids long. V trimming: 7 bases; J trimming: 7 bases; junction bases outside the gene matches: 13. DNA for the CDR3: TGTGCCAGCAACGTGGGGAGGGGCTTACGGAATGAGCAGTTCTTC. Translated: CASNVGRGLRNEQFF.

The sample holds a few counts of this clonotype. V and J are TRBV7-9 and TRBJ2-5, with D uncertain. V gave up 5 bases and J gave up 4 bases, with 17 bases separating them. The CDR3 consists of 15 residues. Germline-derived CDR1 and CDR2 are SEHNR and FQNEAQ (reference sequence). The CDR3: CASSPGQGGGETQYF. The CDR3 DNA sequence: TGTGCCAGCAGCCCAGGCCAAGGCGGTGGAGAGACCCAGTACTTC.

The table lists this clonotype with many counts. The rearrangement uses TRBV3-1 and TRBJ1-4; D remains ambiguous. The CDR3 is 14 residues long. Trimming took 3 bases from V and 7 from J, leaving 12 bases between them. CDR1 is LGHDT, CDR2 YNNKEL, per germline (reference sequence). The CDR3 sequence: CASSQRGPFEKLFF. In DNA form, the CDR3 reads TGTGCCAGCAGCCAGAGAGGGCCCTTTGAAAAACTGTTTTTT.

There are a few counts of this clonotype. This chain connects TRBV5-1 to TRBJ2-5; maybe TRBD1 (5 bases). Germline CDR1 SGHRS, CDR2 YFSETQ. The CDR3 spans 15 residues. V was shortened by 5 bases and J by 4 bases, with 18 bases between the two germline ends. The CDR3 loop is CASRSKGMTPETQYF. Here the CDR3 DNA reads TGCGCCAGCAGGTCGAAGGGGATGACCCCAGAGACCCAGTACTTC.

The table lists this clonotype with many counts. The chain couples TRBV24-1 to TRBJ2-1; 7 bases align to TRBD2. The germline V gene encodes CDR1 KGHDR and CDR2 SFDVKD. The CDR3 runs 15 residues. V was clipped by 3 bases and J by 3 bases; unmatched bases: 4. As DNA, the CDR3 is TGTGCCACCAGTGATCCTAGCGGAAACTACAATGAGCAGTTCTTC. This sequence encodes CATSDPSGNYNEQFF.

On this clonotype itself: This may be a read error: a much more frequent sequence differs by one nucleotide. The CDR3 nucleotides are TGTGCCAGCACGGGCGGGAGGGGCAATGAGCAGTACTTC. Its protein is CASTGGRGNEQYF. This chain connects TRBV6-1 to TRBJ2-1; 9 bases map to TRBD2. With the DNA end fitting TRBJ2-7 better, the J assignment may be wrong. The CDR3 runs to 13 residues. Germline-derived CDR1 and CDR2 are MNHNS and SASEGT.

This clonotype has ten or more counts. The gene calls are TRBV20-1 and TRBJ1-5; no firm D call. CDR3 length equals 13 residues. Per the germline V gene, CDR1 is DFQATT and CDR2 is SNEGSKA (reference sequence). V shed 3 bases and J shed 1 base, with 7 bases lying between them. CDR3 in DNA: TGCAGTGCTAGTGTGGGAAGCAATCAGCCCCAGCATTTT. Its protein product is CSASVGSNQPQHF.

In its sample, this clonotype was seen many times. This chain links TRBV28 with TRBJ1-2; D perhaps matches TRBD1 (6 bases). Trimming shortened V by 6 bases and J by 7 bases, and 12 bases separated the two germline ends. CDR3 length equals 12 residues. The V gene's germline CDR1 is MDHEN and CDR2 SYDVKM. The CDR3 DNA is TGTGCCAGCAGGTGGGGGGCGGGTGGCTACACCTTC. This codes for CASRWGAGGYTF.

This clonotype was observed many times. This chain connects TRBV29-1 to TRBJ2-3; 7 bases align to TRBD2. Germline assignment: CDR1 SQVTM and CDR2 ANQGSEA. Trimming took 4 bases from V and 4 from J; bases not matched to a gene: 8. CDR3 length equals 14 residues. The CDR3 nucleotides read TGCAGCGTTGTGTGGGCTAGCGGTTCAGATACGCAGTATTTT. Translation gives CSVVWASGSDTQYF.